This T cell receptor (beta chain) came from a study of blood T cell repertoires in COVID-19 (dated by TCRdb to 2019 to 2021). At the level of the whole study: Samples from collaborators originated in the United States, Italy and Spain and spanned both the acute and convalescent phases of COVID-19. Where available, HLA class I and class II types were obtained from metadata supplied by the sample provider rather than from assay-based typing. The prospective study material was composed of cDNA or gDNA derived from T cells, B-cell-depleted T cells, or PBMCs. Sample metadata almost always included a de-identified subject ID, COVID-19 status, age in years and sex. The repertoires were released in a freely available public database intended as a resource for research on the immune response to SARS-CoV-2. The samples were drawn from two sources: the first 160 participants of the ongoing ImmuneRACE study, and 950 to 1,500 subjects contributed by 6 global collaborators. Deeply sampled blood TCRbeta repertoires from subjects exposed to, actively infected with, or recovered from COVID-19 were included in the dataset.

This clone was counted only a few times. Its antigen remains undetermined. No base qualities exist here, and no much larger clone lies one base off it. Results the study describes overall, beyond this receptor: The quantity of clinical and demographic metadata differed by source and by participant and was supplied without curation.

The immunoSEQ Assay, a bias-controlled multiplex PCR, was used to amplify TCRbeta CDR3 regions from genomic DNA. The authors' pipeline ran thus. The number of nucleated cells in each sample was estimated by amplification of reference gene primers within the assay. To quantify the absolute abundance of each unique TCRbeta CDR3 rearrangement, sequence reads were collapsed and filtered. For each sample, productive Simpson clonality was calculated as the square root of Simpson's diversity index over productive rearrangements. TCRdb provides this immuneACCESS table in a form limited to in-frame rearrangements. Some clones are lacking; in checked studies, under half of them reflect an unresolved V gene, and why the rest are absent is not known. V and J calls and clone size are those listed in that table; D and trimming were worked out from the DNA. The sample table lists some 15,000 clones, approximately 85% of them with a count of one. 29% of the sample is held by the ten biggest clonotypes.

Collaborating institutions collected whole blood in K2EDTA tubes following their own protocols. Collaborator samples were shipped for TCRbeta analysis as frozen whole blood, isolated PBMCs, or DNA extracted from either sample type. Sequences were obtained from peripheral blood. This TCR was recovered from a human donor in a cohort sampled during active COVID-19.

The CDR3: CASSVPGQGYSNQPQHF. The sequenced DNA: TGTGCCAGCAGTGTCCCCGGACAGGGCTATAGCAATCAGCCCCAGCATTTT. This chain is built from TRBV6-4 and TRBJ1-5; 8 middle bases align to TRBD1. Looking up the germline V gene yields CDR1 MRHNA and CDR2 SNTAGT. Germline trimming amounts to 4 bases on V and 0 bases on J, with 8 as the count of junction bases outside the gene matches. The CDR3, cysteine through phenylalanine, is 17 amino acids long. Of all the DNA, just the CDR3 is kept, 51 bases in frame from base 1.